This is a list of T cell receptor beta chains from one sample in a study of blood T cell repertoires in COVID-19. Assay used: immunoSEQ multiplex PCR; TCRdb lists only in-frame clones, some missing. Of around 300,000 clones detected, around 90% appear once; the ten largest clones hold 1.7%. Sequencing was performed on PBMCs or T cells enriched from blood (not recorded which). These receptors were taken from a woman aged 18-29 years with acute COVID-19. Each CDR3 is given with its conserved first and last residue. The D gene is left open where the match is weak. The size entry is marked missing in some rows and otherwise reads once, few, many or a size class.

V,size,D,J,DNA,CDR3
TRBV4-3,NA,NA,TRBJ1-4,TGCGCCAGCAGCCAAGGTAGTCCAGGCCGAACAACTAATGAAAAACTGTTTTTT,CASSQGSPGRTTNEKLFF
TRBV6-5,few,NA,TRBJ2-2,TGTGCCACCCAGGGTGGGGAGGCCGGGGAGCTGTTTTTT,CATQGGEAGELFF
TRBV6-5,NA,TRBD1,TRBJ2-7,TGTGCCAGCAGTATACGACAGGGTAAACCGTACGAGCAGTACTTC,CASSIRQGKPYEQYF
TRBV18,NA,NA,TRBJ2-7,TGTGCCAGCTCCCTCACCGGGGGAGACGACGAGCAGTACTTC,CASSLTGGDDEQYF
TRBV5-6,NA,NA,TRBJ2-7,TGTGCCAGCAGCGAAGGGGGGGACTACGAGCAGTACTTC,CASSEGGDYEQYF
TRBV14,NA,NA,TRBJ2-1,TGTGCCAGCAGCCAAGTCCTAGCCGGAGTAAGAGTCTTC,CASSQVLAGVRVF
TRBV4-1,NA,TRBD2,TRBJ2-5,TGCGCCAGCAGCCCCCGGACTAGACAAGAGACCCAGTACTTC,CASSPRTRQETQYF
TRBV20-1,NA,NA,TRBJ1-2,TGCAGTGCTAGGGGCCGGAACACCTTC,CSARGRNTF
TRBV19,NA,TRBD2,TRBJ2-3,TGTGCCAGTAGAACCCTAGCGGGAGGGTCGGATACGCAGTATTTT,CASRTLAGGSDTQYF
TRBV4-1,NA,TRBD1,TRBJ1-1,TGCGCCAGCAGCCAAGGACAGGGTCTCACTGAAGCTTTCTTT,CASSQGQGLTEAFF
TRBV3-1/TRBV3-2,NA,TRBD2,TRBJ2-1,TGTGCCAGCAGCCCGGGACTAGCGGGACCTCAGAGCTCCTACAATGAGCAGTTCTTC,CASSPGLAGPQSSYNEQFF
TRBV3-1/TRBV3-2,NA,NA,TRBJ1-6,TGTGCCAGCAGCCAAGAAACGGACAGAGGTAATTCACCCCTCCACTTT,CASSQETDRGNSPLHF
TRBV4-2,NA,NA,TRBJ1-2,TGTGCCAGCAGCCACGGTCCGGCGGGGGTAAAGGTCGTGCGCACCTTC,CASSHGPAGVKVVRTF
TRBV27,NA,TRBD1,TRBJ1-2,TGTGCCAGCAGTGGGGGGACAGGGAGCAACTATGGCTACACCTTC,CASSGGTGSNYGYTF
TRBV19,NA,NA,TRBJ2-7,TGTGCCACGGGGACTGCCTACGAGCAGTACTTC,CATGTAYEQYF
TRBV4-3,NA,NA,TRBJ2-7,TGCGCCAGCAGCCAAGATAGACAGCCGGCCTACGAGCAGTACTTC,CASSQDRQPAYEQYF
TRBV6-4,NA,TRBD1,TRBJ2-2,TGTGCCAGCAGACCGACAGGGACCGGGGAGCTGTTTTTT,CASRPTGTGELFF
TRBV15,NA,NA,TRBJ2-7,TGTGCCACCAGCAGAGATGGCGGCGGCAGGGTGGCCTACGAGCAGTACTTC,CATSRDGGGRVAYEQYF
TRBV2,NA,NA,TRBJ1-5,TGTGCCAGCAGTGAGGACGGGAGGACTCAGCCCCAGCATTTT,CASSEDGRTQPQHF
TRBV25-1,once,NA,TRBJ1-1,TGTGCCAGCAGTGTCCATATCGGTCGGGCTGAAGCTTTCTTT,CASSVHIGRAEAFF
TRBV18,few,NA,TRBJ2-7,TGTGCCAGCTCACCAAGGGGTAGAGCAGCCTACGAGCAGTACTTC,CASSPRGRAAYEQYF
TRBV6-1,NA,TRBD2,TRBJ2-1,TGTGCCAGCAGTGAAGGATGGACTAGCGGGATATACAATGAGCAGTTCTTC,CASSEGWTSGIYNEQFF
TRBV3-1/TRBV3-2,NA,TRBD2,TRBJ2-7,TGTGCCAGCAGCCAAGATTCCTGGGGGGGACTAGCGGGAACCTACGAGCAGTACTTC,CASSQDSWGGLAGTYEQYF
TRBV11-2,once,TRBD2,TRBJ2-5,TGTGCCAGCAGCTTAGCGGCGGCGGGAGGGCAAGAGACCCAGTACTTC,CASSLAAAGGQETQYF
TRBV7-7,NA,TRBD1,TRBJ2-7,TGTGCCAGCAGCTTAGTTTTTCGGGACAGGGGTTACGAGCAGTACTTC,CASSLVFRDRGYEQYF
TRBV5-6,few,TRBD1,TRBJ2-7,TGTGCCAGCAGCTGGACCGGGACAGGGGTATCCTACGAGCAGTACTTC,CASSWTGTGVSYEQYF
TRBV3-1/TRBV3-2,NA,NA,TRBJ2-2,TGTGCCAGCAGCCAATCTACCACCGGGGAGCTGTTTTTT,CASSQSTTGELFF
TRBV11-2,NA,NA,TRBJ1-2,TGTGCCAGCAGCTTAGATCGGGGGGAAAGAGGCTACACCTTC,CASSLDRGERGYTF
TRBV13,NA,NA,TRBJ1-1,TGTGCCAGCAGCGGGGACATTCTAACCTCGAACACTGAAGCTTTCTTT,CASSGDILTSNTEAFF
TRBV2,NA,NA,TRBJ1-6,TGTGCCAGCAGTGACCAACTACGTTCACCCCTCCACTTT,CASSDQLRSPLHF
TRBV29-1,NA,NA,TRBJ1-3,TGCAGCGTTCAGGTCTTTCACTCTGGAAACACCATATATTTT,CSVQVFHSGNTIYF